This T cell receptor (beta chain) was recorded in a study of blood T cell repertoires in COVID-19. Turning to the study itself: Sites in the United States, Italy and Spain provided acute and convalescent COVID-19 samples. The cDNA or gDNA used as material had been derived from T cells, B-cell-depleted T cells, or PBMCs.

TCRdb's table, derived via immunoSEQ multiplex PCR, lists solely in-frame clones and lacks some. This table has approximately 150,000 clones, 87% appearing once. This CDR3 is 15 amino acids long. V was clipped by 4 bases and J by 4 bases; unmatched bases: 9. Per the germline V gene, CDR1 is SGHNT and CDR2 is YYREEE (reference sequence). The chain joins TRBV5-4 to TRBJ1-2; TRBD1 agrees at 8 bases. The sequencing sample was made of peripheral blood. The receptor's source is a human donor in a cohort sampled during active COVID-19. The CDR3 protein is CASSPRDRPLYGYTF. In nucleotides, the CDR3 is TGTGCCAGCAGCCCCCGGGACAGGCCTCTCTATGGCTACACCTTC.